This T cell receptor (beta chain) was identified in a study of shared clonotypes between healthy human individuals. The study, taken as a whole, reports: Against clonotypes common to all four donors, non-shared ones had lower generation probabilities.

Measured with immunoSEQ multiplex PCR; TCRdb has only the in-frame clones, and not every one. The sample carries 950,000 to 1,100,000 clones, around 74% recorded once. Trimming left V 7 bases short and J 0 bases short, with 7 bases between. This CDR3 region has 14 residues. Germline CDR1 reads MNHEY; CDR2 reads SVGAGI. Comment on this clone: Antigen: not known.

This TCR came from a young man in good health. This sequence joins TRBV6-5 and TRBJ2-6, with no clear D. Sequencing used memory CD4+ T cells sorted from blood. Stated subset: CD45RA-negative fraction. CDR3 sequence: CASIGSSGANVLTF. In DNA, the CDR3 is TGTGCCAGCATAGGAAGCTCTGGGGCCAACGTCCTGACTTTC.